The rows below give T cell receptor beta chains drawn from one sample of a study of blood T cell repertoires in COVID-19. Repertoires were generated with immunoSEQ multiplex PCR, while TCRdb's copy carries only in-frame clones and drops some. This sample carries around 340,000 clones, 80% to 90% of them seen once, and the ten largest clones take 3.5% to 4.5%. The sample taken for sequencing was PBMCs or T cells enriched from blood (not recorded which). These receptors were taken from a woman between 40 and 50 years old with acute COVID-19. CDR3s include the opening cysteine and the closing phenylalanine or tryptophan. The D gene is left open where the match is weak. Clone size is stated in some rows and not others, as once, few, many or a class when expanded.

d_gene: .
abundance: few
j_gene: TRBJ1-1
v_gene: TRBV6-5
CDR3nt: TGTGCCAGCAGTTACCGGGCGGGCCCGAACACTGAAGCTTTCTTT
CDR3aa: CASSYRAGPNTEAFF

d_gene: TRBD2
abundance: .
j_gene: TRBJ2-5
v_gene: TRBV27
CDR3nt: TGTGCCAGCAGTCCCGGAGTTAGCGGGGGCATGGGAGAGACCCAGTACTTC
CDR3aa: CASSPGVSGGMGETQYF

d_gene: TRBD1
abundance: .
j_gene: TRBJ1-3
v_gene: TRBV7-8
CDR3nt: TGTGCCAGCAGCATCCGACAGGGGGCCGGTGGAAACACCATATATTTT
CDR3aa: CASSIRQGAGGNTIYF

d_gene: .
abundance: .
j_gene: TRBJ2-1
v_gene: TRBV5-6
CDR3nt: TGTGCCAGCAGCTGGGAGGTGCGGAATGAGCAGTTCTTC
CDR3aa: CASSWEVRNEQFF

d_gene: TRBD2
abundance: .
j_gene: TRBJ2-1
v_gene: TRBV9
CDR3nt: TGTGCCAGCAGCTTTAGCCGGGGCGGGAGCAGGTTGGACAATGAGCAGTTCTTC
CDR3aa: CASSFSRGGSRLDNEQFF

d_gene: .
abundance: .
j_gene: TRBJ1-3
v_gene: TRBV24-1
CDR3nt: TGTGCCACCAGTGCAGCGCGAGTCTCTGGAAACACCATATATTTT
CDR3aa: CATSAARVSGNTIYF

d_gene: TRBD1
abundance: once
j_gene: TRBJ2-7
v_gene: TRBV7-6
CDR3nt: TGTGCCAGCAGCTTCGGGACAGGGAGGTACGAGCAGTACTTC
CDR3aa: CASSFGTGRYEQYF

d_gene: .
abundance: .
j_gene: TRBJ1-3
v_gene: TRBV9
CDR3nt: TGTGCCAGCAGCGTAGCGGGTTTCTCTGGAAACACCATATATTTT
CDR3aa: CASSVAGFSGNTIYF

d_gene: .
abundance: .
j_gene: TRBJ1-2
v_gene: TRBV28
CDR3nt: TGTGCCAGCAGTCCGGGGGACGCAGGACGTCTAGACTACACCTTC
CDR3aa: CASSPGDAGRLDYTF

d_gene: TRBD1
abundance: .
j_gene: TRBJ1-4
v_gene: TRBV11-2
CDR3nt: TGTGCCAGCAGCTCGGACAGGGCGGGGGCAACTAATGAAAAACTGTTTTTT
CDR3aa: CASSSDRAGATNEKLFF

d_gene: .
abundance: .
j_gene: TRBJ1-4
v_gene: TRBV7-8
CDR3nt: TGTGCCAGCAGCCGAGAAGGGCGGAGGGTCTCTGAAAAACTGTTTTTT
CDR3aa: CASSREGRRVSEKLFF

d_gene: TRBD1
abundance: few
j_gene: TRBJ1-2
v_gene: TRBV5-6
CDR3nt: TGTGCCAGCAGCGTGGCTGGGACAGCAGAAGTCGGCGGCTATGGCTACACCTTC
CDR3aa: CASSVAGTAEVGGYGYTF

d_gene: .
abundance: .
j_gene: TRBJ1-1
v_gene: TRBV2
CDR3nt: TGTGCCACGAATACAGGGAACACTGAAGCTTTCTTT
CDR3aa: CATNTGNTEAFF

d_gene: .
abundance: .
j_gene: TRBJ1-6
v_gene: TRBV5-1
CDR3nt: TGCGCCAGCAGCTTGTACGGGGAGAATAATTCACCCCTCCACTTT
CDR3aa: CASSLYGENNSPLHF

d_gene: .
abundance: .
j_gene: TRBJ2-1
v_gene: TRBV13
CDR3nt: TGTGCCAGCAGCCATCCAGGGGCAGGGCTTTACAATGAGCAGTTCTTC
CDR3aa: CASSHPGAGLYNEQFF

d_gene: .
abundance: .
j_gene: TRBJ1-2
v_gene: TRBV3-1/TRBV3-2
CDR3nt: TGTGCCAGCAGCCAGGGGGGAACCTACACCTTC
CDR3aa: CASSQGGTYTF

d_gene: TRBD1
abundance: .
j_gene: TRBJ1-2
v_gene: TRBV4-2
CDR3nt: TGTGCCAGCAGCCGGTCCGGGACAGGGTCTGGCTACACCTTC
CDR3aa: CASSRSGTGSGYTF

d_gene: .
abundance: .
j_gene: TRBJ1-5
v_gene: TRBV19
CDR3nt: TGTGCCAGTAGTATCAAAGGAGATAGCAATCAGCCCCAGCATTTT
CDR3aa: CASSIKGDSNQPQHF

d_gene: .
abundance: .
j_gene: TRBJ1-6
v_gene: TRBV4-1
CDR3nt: TGCGCCAGCAGCGTAGGGGGGGGGAAGCTAAATTCACCCCTCCACTTT
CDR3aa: CASSVGGGKLNSPLHF

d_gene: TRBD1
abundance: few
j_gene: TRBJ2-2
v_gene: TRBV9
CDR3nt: TGTGCCAGCAGGTCGGGACAGGGAGGCACCGGGGAGCTGTTTTTT
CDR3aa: CASRSGQGGTGELFF

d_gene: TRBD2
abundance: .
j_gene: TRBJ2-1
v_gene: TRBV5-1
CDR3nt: TGCGCCAGCAGCTTGGAGGGGACTAGCGGGAGAAATGAGCAGTTCTTC
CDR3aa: CASSLEGTSGRNEQFF

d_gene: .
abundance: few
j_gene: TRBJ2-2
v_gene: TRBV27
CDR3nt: TGTGCCAGCCGCCGAGGGCCGAACACCGGGGAGCTGTTTTTT
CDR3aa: CASRRGPNTGELFF

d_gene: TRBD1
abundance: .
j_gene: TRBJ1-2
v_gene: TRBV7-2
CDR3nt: TGTGCCAGCAGCTTGACAGGGGATAACTATGGCTACACCTTC
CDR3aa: CASSLTGDNYGYTF

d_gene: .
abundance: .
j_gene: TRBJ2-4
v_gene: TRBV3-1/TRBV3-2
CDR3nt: TGTGCCAGCAGTTCGACGGGGAGCAGAGGGAGCAAAAACATTCAGTACTTC
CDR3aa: CASSSTGSRGSKNIQYF

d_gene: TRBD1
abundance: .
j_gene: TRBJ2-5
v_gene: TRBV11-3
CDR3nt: TGTGCCAGCAGCTTAGGTGCGGGACAGGGTCAAGAGACCCAGTACTTC
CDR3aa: CASSLGAGQGQETQYF

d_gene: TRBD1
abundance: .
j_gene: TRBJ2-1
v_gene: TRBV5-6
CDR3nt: TGTGCCAGCAGCTTGGTGAGGGGGCGGGACAATGAGCAGTTCTTC
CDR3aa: CASSLVRGRDNEQFF

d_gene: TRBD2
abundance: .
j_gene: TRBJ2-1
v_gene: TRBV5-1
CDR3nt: TGCGCCAGCAGCTTTGGGCTAGCGGGGGCAGGTTACAATGAGCAGTTCTTC
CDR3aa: CASSFGLAGAGYNEQFF

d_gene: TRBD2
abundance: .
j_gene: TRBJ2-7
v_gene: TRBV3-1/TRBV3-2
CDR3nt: TGTGCCAGCACCGTCAGCGGGGGGGGAGCCTACGAGCAGTACTTC
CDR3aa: CASTVSGGGAYEQYF

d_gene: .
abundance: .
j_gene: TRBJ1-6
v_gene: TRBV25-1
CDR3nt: TGTGCCAGCAGTTTACGACAGGAGAATTCACCCCTCCACTTT
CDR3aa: CASSLRQENSPLHF

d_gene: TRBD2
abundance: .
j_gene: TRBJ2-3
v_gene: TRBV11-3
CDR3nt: TGTGCCAGCAGCTTGGGACTAGCGGGGCCACGAAATTTCACAGATACGCAGTATTTT
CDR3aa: CASSLGLAGPRNFTDTQYF

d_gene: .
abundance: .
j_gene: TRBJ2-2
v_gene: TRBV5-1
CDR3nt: TGCGCCAGCAGCTTATTGGGGGCGGACGGGGAGCTGTTTTTT
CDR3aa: CASSLLGADGELFF

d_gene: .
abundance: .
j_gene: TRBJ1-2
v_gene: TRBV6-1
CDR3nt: TGTGCCAGCAGTGTGGGGACAAAAGGGTTGTGGACTAACTATGGCTACACCTTC
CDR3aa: CASSVGTKGLWTNYGYTF

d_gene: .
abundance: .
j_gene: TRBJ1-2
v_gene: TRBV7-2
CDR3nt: TGTGCCAGCAGCTCCCAACCGGCGGGGGGACAACTCCCTTATGGCTACACCTTC
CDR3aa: CASSSQPAGGQLPYGYTF

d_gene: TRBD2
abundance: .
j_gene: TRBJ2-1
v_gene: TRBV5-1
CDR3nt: TGCGCCAGCAGCTTAGGGACTAGCGAATACAATGAGCAGTTCTTC
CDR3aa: CASSLGTSEYNEQFF

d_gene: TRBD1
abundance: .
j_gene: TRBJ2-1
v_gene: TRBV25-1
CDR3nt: TGTGCCAGCAGTACCCCCGGGACAGGGGCCCATGAGCAGTTCTTC
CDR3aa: CASSTPGTGAHEQFF

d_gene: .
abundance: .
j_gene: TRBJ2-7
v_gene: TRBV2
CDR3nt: TGTGCCAGCGCCCGACTGGGGGAGGCCTCTTCCGAGCAGTACTTC
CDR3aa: CASARLGEASSEQYF

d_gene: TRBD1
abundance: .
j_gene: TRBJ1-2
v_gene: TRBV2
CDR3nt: TGTGCCAGCAGGGGGACAGCCTATGGCTACACCTTC
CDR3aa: CASRGTAYGYTF

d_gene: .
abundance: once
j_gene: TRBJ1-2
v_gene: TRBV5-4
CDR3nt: TGTGCCAGCAGCTTGGAATCTTTCTATGGCTACACCTTC
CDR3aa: CASSLESFYGYTF

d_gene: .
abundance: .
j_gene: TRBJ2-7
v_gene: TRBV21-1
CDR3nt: TGTGGGGGCGGCCAGGGCAAGCAGTACTTC
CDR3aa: CGGGQGKQYF

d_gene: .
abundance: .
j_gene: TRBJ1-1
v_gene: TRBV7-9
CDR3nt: TGTGCCAGCAGCCCCCGCCTACAGGGAATGAACACTGAAGCTTTCTTT
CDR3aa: CASSPRLQGMNTEAFF

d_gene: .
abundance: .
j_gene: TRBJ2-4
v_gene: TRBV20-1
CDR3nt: TGCAGTGCTAGTAGCGAGTCACTGTACTTC
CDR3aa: CSASSESLYF

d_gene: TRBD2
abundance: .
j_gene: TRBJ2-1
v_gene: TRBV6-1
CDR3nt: TGTGCCAGCAGTGGCAAGCGGGGGGCTACCTACAATGAGCAGTTCTTC
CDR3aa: CASSGKRGATYNEQFF

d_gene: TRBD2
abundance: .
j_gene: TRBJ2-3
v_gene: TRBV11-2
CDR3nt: TGTGCCAGCAGCTTCGTGAGTAGCGGGGGGGTGCGAGATACGCAGTATTTT
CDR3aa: CASSFVSSGGVRDTQYF

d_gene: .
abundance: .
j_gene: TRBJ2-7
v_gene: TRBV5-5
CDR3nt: TGTGCCAGCAGCTTGGGAGGCCTCCTTAGCTCCTACGAGCAGTACTTC
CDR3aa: CASSLGGLLSSYEQYF

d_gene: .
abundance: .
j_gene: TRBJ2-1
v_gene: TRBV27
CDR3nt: TGTGCCAGCAGTTTAAGGGAGTCGGGCAACAATGAGCAGTTCTTC
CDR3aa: CASSLRESGNNEQFF

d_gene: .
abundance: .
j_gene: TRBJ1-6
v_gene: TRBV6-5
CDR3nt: TGTGCCAGCAGTTACGAGGTTAATTCACCCCTCCACTTT
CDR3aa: CASSYEVNSPLHF

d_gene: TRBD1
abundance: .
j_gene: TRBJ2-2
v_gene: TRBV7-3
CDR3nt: TGTGCCAGCAGCTTAACCTCGACCGGGACAGCGAACACCGGGGAGCTGTTTTTT
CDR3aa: CASSLTSTGTANTGELFF